A selection of T cell receptor beta chains follows, all from one sample in a study of identical twins. TCRdb reanalysed the 5' RACE reads using MiXCR and keeps one entry per CDR3 protein. The data hold about 530,000 distinct CDR3 sequences, with around 22% observed a single time. These data were likewise used in another study, on yellow fever vaccine responses in identical twins.

Sequenced input: CD4+ T cells sorted from blood. These receptors were obtained from a woman between 18 and 29 years old in good health. Each CDR3 is given with its conserved first and last residue. The D gene is left open where the match is weak. Size is omitted from some rows. Given values are once, few, many or a class for expanded clones.

clone_size j_call d_call v_call cdr3_nt cdr3_aa
NA TRBJ2-7 TRBD2 TRBV2 TGTGCCAGCAGTCTTCTAGCGGGAGCCCACGAGCAGTACTTC CASSLLAGAHEQYF
few TRBJ2-7 NA TRBV5-5 TGTGCCAGCAGCTTGGAGTCAGCGGCTCACTACGAGCAGTACTTC CASSLESAAHYEQYF
few TRBJ2-1 TRBD1 TRBV2 TGTGCCAGCAGGGGGACAGGGGTTTCTAATGAGCAGTTCTTC CASRGTGVSNEQFF
NA TRBJ2-3 NA TRBV4-2 TGTGCCAGCAGCCAAGTTGGGTCACAAGCGGCATGGGCAAGAGATACGCAGTATTTT CASSQVGSQAAWARDTQYF
NA TRBJ2-7 NA TRBV5-1 TGCGCCAGCAGCCTCCGGGGGATTGAGCAGTACTTC CASSLRGIEQYF
few TRBJ1-3 TRBD1 TRBV12-3/TRBV12-4 TGTGCCAGCAGTTTAGAGGGGACAGGAGGGAACACCATATATTTT CASSLEGTGGNTIYF
few TRBJ2-3 TRBD2 TRBV29-1 TGCAGCGTTGTTATGTTGACCGCAGGACTAGCGGGAGGGACAGATACGCAGTATTTT CSVVMLTAGLAGGTDTQYF
NA TRBJ2-3 TRBD2 TRBV5-6 TGTGACAGCAGCTACCGCTCGGGAGGGCGCACAGATACGCAGTATTTT CDSSYRSGGRTDTQYF
NA TRBJ1-3 NA TRBV12-3/TRBV12-4 TGTGCCAGCAGTGCACAGGGTAACTCTGGAAACACCATATATTTT CASSAQGNSGNTIYF
NA TRBJ1-2 NA TRBV20-1 TGCAGTGCTAGGGTACAGGCCTATGGCTACACCTTC CSARVQAYGYTF
NA TRBJ1-6 NA TRBV12-3/TRBV12-4 TGTGCCAGCAGCCATTACCAGGATTCACCCCTCCACTTT CASSHYQDSPLHF
few TRBJ2-2 NA TRBV20-1 TGCAGTGCTAGCGGGGCTAACACCGGGGAGCTGTTTTTT CSASGANTGELFF
NA TRBJ2-5 NA TRBV25-1 TGTGCCAGCAGTGAATACAGGGGCGATCGGGAGACCCAGTACTTC CASSEYRGDRETQYF
NA TRBJ2-5 NA TRBV6-5 TGTGCCAGCAGTTACTCTAGGGAGCCGGAACAGACCCAGTACTTC CASSYSREPEQTQYF
once TRBJ1-5 TRBD1 TRBV5-1 TGCGCCAGCAGCTTGGGGGGACAGGCCCCCAATCAGCCCCAGCATTTT CASSLGGQAPNQPQHF
once TRBJ2-7 NA TRBV7-6 TGTGCCAGCAGCTTATCCTTCGCGAGCTCCTACGAGCAGTACTTC CASSLSFASSYEQYF
few TRBJ2-1 TRBD1 TRBV2 TGTGCCAGCTCTCTACGACAGGGCCGGGGATACAATGAGCAGTTCTTC CASSLRQGRGYNEQFF
few TRBJ2-7 NA TRBV28 TGTGCCAGCAGTTTCACAGCGAGCTACGAGCAGTACTTC CASSFTASYEQYF
NA TRBJ2-7 TRBD2 TRBV3-1 TGTGCCTGCAGCCAAGGATGGCAGGGAGGGAACGAGCAGTACTTC CACSQGWQGGNEQYF
many TRBJ1-1 TRBD1 TRBV12-3/TRBV12-4 TGTGCCAGCAGTTCGACAGGGATGAACACTGAAGCTTTCTTT CASSSTGMNTEAFF
few TRBJ2-2 TRBD1 TRBV29-1 TGCAGCGTGGACAGGGGGCGCACCGGGGAGCTGTTTTTT CSVDRGRTGELFF
NA TRBJ1-6 NA TRBV11-2 TGTGCCAGCAGCTTAGGTCGGACAGTGAGCTCCTATAATTCACCCCTCCACTTT CASSLGRTVSSYNSPLHF
few TRBJ2-2 TRBD2 TRBV20-1 TGCAGTGCTACCAGACTAGCGGGGGATAACACCGGGGAGCTGTTTTTT CSATRLAGDNTGELFF
NA TRBJ2-5 TRBD2 TRBV20-1 TGCAGTGCTAGGAACTTAGCGGGTTCTGAGACCCAGTACTTC CSARNLAGSETQYF
NA TRBJ2-4 TRBD1 TRBV6-1 TGTGCCAGCAGACGGACAGGGAAGAATTGGGACATTCAGTACTTC CASRRTGKNWDIQYF
NA TRBJ1-2 NA TRBV19 TGTGCCAGTAGTACGGACAGTTCTGGCTACACCTTC CASSTDSSGYTF
NA TRBJ1-1 NA TRBV12-3/TRBV12-4 TGTGCCAGCAGTCCCATAGGGGGGAGGAACACTGAAGCTTTCTTT CASSPIGGRNTEAFF
NA TRBJ1-6 NA TRBV6-5 TGTGCCAGCAGTTTGACCCCCGGACAGACCAATAATTCACCCCTCCACTTT CASSLTPGQTNNSPLHF
few TRBJ2-7 NA TRBV15 TGTGCCACCAGCAGAGACCGTAACCTCTACGAGCAGTACTTC CATSRDRNLYEQYF
NA TRBJ1-1 NA TRBV11-2 TGTGCCAGCAGCTTAGGGATTTCAGGACGGAACACTGAAGCTTTCTTT CASSLGISGRNTEAFF
NA TRBJ2-1 NA TRBV12-3/TRBV12-4 TGTGCCAGCAGTTTATCAGGGGAATCCTACAATGAGCAGTTCTTC CASSLSGESYNEQFF
few TRBJ2-5 NA TRBV10-1 TGCGCCAGCAGTGAGTCGTCGTGGGGGGAGACCCAGTACTTC CASSESSWGETQYF
few TRBJ1-1 TRBD1 TRBV29-1 TGCAGCGTTCGGGTCGGGACAGTGAACACTGAAGCTTTCTTT CSVRVGTVNTEAFF
NA TRBJ2-1 NA TRBV11-2 TGTGCCAGCAGCCGACCTCCCCCTAGGGGGACGGGAGTCTACAATGAGCAGTTCTTC CASSRPPPRGTGVYNEQFF
NA TRBJ1-6 NA TRBV6-5 TGTGCCAGCAGTTACTATGTCCCTAGCACCTATAATTCACCCCTCCACTTT CASSYYVPSTYNSPLHF
few TRBJ2-3 TRBD2 TRBV7-9 TGTGCCAGCAGCAAGAACCCGGGACTAGCATCTGATACGCAGTATTTT CASSKNPGLASDTQYF
many TRBJ1-1 TRBD1 TRBV11-2 TGTGCCAGCAGTTCTGACAGGGACACTGAAGCTTTCTTT CASSSDRDTEAFF
few TRBJ2-5 NA TRBV5-1 TGCGCCAGCAGCTCATACAGGGCGGCGGAGACCCAGTACTTC CASSSYRAAETQYF
few TRBJ1-1 NA TRBV18 TGTGCCAGCTCACCAGGGGTGAGGGACACTGAAGCTTTCTTT CASSPGVRDTEAFF
NA TRBJ2-3 NA TRBV29-1 TGCGGGGCCGGGGAGGGCACAGATACGCAGTATTTT CGAGEGTDTQYF
NA TRBJ1-6 NA TRBV28 TGTGCCAGCACCCAATGGGATTCACCCCTCCACTTT CASTQWDSPLHF
NA TRBJ2-7 TRBD1 TRBV20-1 TGCAGTGCTGGTGAGGGGGCAGGCGAGCAGTACTTC CSAGEGAGEQYF
few TRBJ2-3 NA TRBV27 TGTGCCAGCAGCCCCGCTTCGATAAGAGCAGATACGCAGTATTTT CASSPASIRADTQYF
NA TRBJ2-3 NA TRBV18 TGTGCCAGCTCACCATCGCTCGCAGATACGCAGTATTTT CASSPSLADTQYF
few TRBJ2-6 NA TRBV6-5 TGTGCCAGCAGTTACCCAGCCTCTGGGGCCAACGTCCTGACTTTC CASSYPASGANVLTF
NA TRBJ2-1 TRBD2 TRBV10-3 TGTGCCATCAGCGGGACGGGGGGGATGGATGAGCAGTTCTTC CAISGTGGMDEQFF
few TRBJ1-2 TRBD1 TRBV24-1 TGTGCCACCAGTGAAACCTCAGGACAGGGTGACTATGGCTACACCTTC CATSETSGQGDYGYTF
NA TRBJ2-1 NA TRBV11-2 TGTGCCAGCAGCTTAGATCCGGCATCTGAGCAGTTCTTC CASSLDPASEQFF